Detailed here is one T cell receptor beta chain. The data were obtained in a study of blood T cell repertoires in COVID-19. For the study at large: Researchers got acute and convalescent COVID-19 samples from the United States, Italy and Spain.

Sequenced by immunoSEQ multiplex PCR; TCRdb stores in-frame clones only, minus some. Here the sample spans about 270,000 clones, 80% to 90% being singletons. The source material was peripheral blood. The sequence derives from a woman aged 70-85 years with acute or convalescent COVID-19.

DNA of the CDR3: TGCGCCAGCAGTCCCGGGACTAGCGGGGGAAGTTGGAATGAGCAGTTCTTC. This encodes CASSPGTSGGSWNEQFF. V usage is TRBV5-1 and J usage is TRBJ2-1; TRBD2 agrees at 14 bases. The CDR3 covers 17 residues. Germline V gives CDR1 SGHRS, CDR2 YFSETQ. V shed 5 bases, J shed 7 bases, and the junction held 11 bases outside the gene matches.